This T cell receptor (beta chain) was sequenced during a study of blood T cell repertoires in COVID-19. Germline V lookup: CDR1 SGHTA, CDR2 FQGNSA. Trimming cost V 7 bases and J 7 bases, with 10 bases left between them. The CDR3 consists of 11 residues. Produced via immunoSEQ multiplex PCR; TCRdb's table is partial and in-frame only. Among 200,000 to 250,000 clones listed, almost 85% were seen once. What was sequenced was PBMCs or T cells enriched from blood (not recorded which). The receptor was derived from a woman aged 50 to 65 with acute COVID-19. The chain combines TRBV7-2 with TRBJ1-2; the D is unclear. This chain's CDR3 is CASTARGGYTF. The CDR3 DNA reads as TGTGCCAGCACCGCACGGGGTGGCTACACCTTC.